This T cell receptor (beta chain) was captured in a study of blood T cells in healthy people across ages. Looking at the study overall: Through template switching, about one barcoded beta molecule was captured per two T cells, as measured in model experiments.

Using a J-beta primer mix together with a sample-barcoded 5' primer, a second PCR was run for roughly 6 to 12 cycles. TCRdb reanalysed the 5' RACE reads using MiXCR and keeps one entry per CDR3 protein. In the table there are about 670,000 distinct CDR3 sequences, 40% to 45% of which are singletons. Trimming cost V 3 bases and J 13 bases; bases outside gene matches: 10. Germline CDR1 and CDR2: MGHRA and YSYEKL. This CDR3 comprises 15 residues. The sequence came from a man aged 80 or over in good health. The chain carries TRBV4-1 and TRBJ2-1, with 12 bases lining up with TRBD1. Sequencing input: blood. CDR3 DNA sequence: TGCGCCAGCAGCCAGGGACAGGGGGCGTGGGAGACCCAGTTCTTC. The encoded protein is CASSQGQGAWETQFF.